Following are 10 T cell receptor beta chains from one sample sequenced in a study of blood T cell repertoires in COVID-19. Clones were sequenced by immunoSEQ multiplex PCR, and TCRdb holds only the in-frame ones, with some missing. This sample has around 220,000 clones; about 86% occur once, and the top ten carry approximately 14%. The source material was PBMCs or T cells enriched from blood (not recorded which). The source is a woman in her forties or fifties with acute COVID-19.

This rearrangement joins TRBV9 to TRBJ1-2, with 8 positions matching TRBD1. Looked up from germline, CDR1 is SGDLS and CDR2 is YYNGEE. The V and J ends lost 3 bases and 4 bases, in that order; junction bases with no gene match: 8. The CDR3 length is 15 residues. This chain's CDR3 is CASSAGTGPRYGYTF. CDR3 bases: TGTGCCAGCAGCGCCGGGACAGGCCCACGCTATGGCTACACCTTC.

The V gene is TRBV30, the J gene TRBJ2-7; TRBD2 aligns across 11 bases. This CDR3 contains 14 residues. The germline V gene encodes CDR1 GTSNPN and CDR2 SVGIG (reference sequence). V dropped 3 bases and J dropped 9; count of bases not matched to a gene: 10. The CDR3 reads CAWRVAGGPPRQYF. CDR3 bases: TGTGCCTGGAGGGTAGCGGGAGGGCCACCACGGCAGTACTTC.

This clone has a handful of counts. The chain links TRBV27 to TRBJ1-2, with 9 positions matching TRBD1. The CDR3 is 14 amino acids. After removal of 8 bases from V and 7 bases from J, the junction contained 11 bases not matched to a gene. Germline values: CDR1 MNHEY, CDR2 SMNVEV (reference sequence). For the CDR3, the DNA is TGTGCCAGCCGTAACCGGGACAGGGATGTTGGCTACACCTTC. It translates to CASRNRDRDVGYTF.

V usage is TRBV9 and J usage is TRBJ2-7; tentatively, D is TRBD2 (5 bases). The germline V gene encodes CDR1 SGDLS and CDR2 YYNGEE. The length of the CDR3 is 14 residues. Trimming pared 2 bases from V and 2 bases from J, leaving 11 bases between. CDR3 amino acids: CASSVDAGPYEQYF. DNA for the CDR3: TGTGCCAGCAGCGTCGACGCGGGTCCCTACGAGCAGTACTTC.

J is TRBJ1-5 and V is TRBV28; D gene ambiguous. With 3 bases removed from V and 6 bases from J, the gap between germline ends came to 12 bases. The CDR3 totals 14 residues. Germline V gene sequence: CDR1 MDHEN, CDR2 SYDVKM. The CDR3 spells CASSFRQFRQPQHF. In nucleotides, the CDR3 is TGTGCCAGCAGTTTTAGACAATTTCGTCAGCCCCAGCATTTT.

Regarding this clone: Distinct nucleotide sequences in the sample also encode this CDR3. The chain links TRBV18 to TRBJ2-2; 7 nucleotides align to TRBD2. This CDR3 has 16 residues. With V trimmed by 0 bases and J by 2 bases, 3 bases remained unmatched. CDR1 is KGHSH, CDR2 LQKENI, per germline. CDR3 in amino acids: CASSPPSGGNTGELFF. CDR3 coding DNA: TGTGCCAGCTCACCACCGTCGGGAGGAAACACCGGGGAGCTGTTTTTT.

The chain couples TRBV18 to TRBJ2-1, with TRBD2 as a possible D gene (6 bases). CDR3 size: 17 residues. V was pared by 1 base and J by 6 bases, with 19 bases between. The germline V gene has CDR1 KGHSH and CDR2 LQKENI. The CDR3 reads CASSPRGGTTSRNEQFF. As DNA, the CDR3 is TGTGCCAGCTCACCACGGGGCGGGACGACCTCCCGCAATGAGCAGTTCTTC.

The chain is built from TRBV11-3 and TRBJ2-3; 12 nucleotides align to TRBD2. In germline, CDR1 is SGHNT, CDR2 YENEEA. V lost 5 bases, J lost 0 bases, and 3 bases stayed unmatched. The CDR3 totals 16 residues. CDR3 sequence: CASSAGLAGSTDTQYF. Written as DNA, the CDR3 is TGTGCCAGCAGCGCCGGACTAGCGGGGAGCACAGATACGCAGTATTTT. The whole variable domain, remainder taken from reference TRBV11-3 and TRBJ2-3, is EAGVVQSPRYKIIEKKQPVAFWCNPISGHNTLYWYLQNLGQGPELLIRYENEEAVDDSQLPKDRFSAERLKGVDSTLKIQPAELGDSAVYLCASSAGLAGSTDTQYFGPGTRLTVL.

The V call is TRBV3-1 (or the pseudogene TRBV3-2), the J call TRBJ1-2, with 8 nucleotides matching TRBD1. The germline gives CDR1 LGHDT, CDR2 YNNKEL (reference sequence). The CDR3 has 15 amino acids. With V trimmed by 4 bases and J by 5 bases, 9 bases remained unmatched. Here the CDR3 reads CASSPSRGRGYGYTF. CDR3 nucleotide sequence: TGTGCCAGCAGCCCATCCAGGGGGCGAGGTTATGGCTACACCTTC.

V is TRBV6-5 and J is TRBJ2-7; 8 bases agree with TRBD1. Germline-derived CDR1 and CDR2 are MNHEY and SVGAGI. The CDR3 sequence is 13 residues long. V gave up 6 bases and J gave up 7 bases; unmatched junction bases: 8. In nucleotides, the CDR3 is TGTGCCAGCAGGACGACAGGGGTGGGGGAGCAGTACTTC. It yields the protein CASRTTGVGEQYF.